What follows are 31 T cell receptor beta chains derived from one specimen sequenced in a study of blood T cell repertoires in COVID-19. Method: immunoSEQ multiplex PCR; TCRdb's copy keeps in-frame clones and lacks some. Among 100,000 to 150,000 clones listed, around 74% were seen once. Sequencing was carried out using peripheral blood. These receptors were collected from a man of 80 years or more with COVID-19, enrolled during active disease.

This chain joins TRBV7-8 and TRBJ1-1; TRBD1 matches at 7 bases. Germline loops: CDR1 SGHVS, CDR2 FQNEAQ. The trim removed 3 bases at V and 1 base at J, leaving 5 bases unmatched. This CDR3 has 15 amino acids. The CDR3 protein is CASSFYRGRNTEAFF. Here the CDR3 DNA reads TGTGCCAGCAGCTTTTACAGGGGTCGGAACACTGAAGCTTTCTTT.

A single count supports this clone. The DNA for the CDR3 is TGTGCCAGCAGCCCGGGGGGGGCGATGGGCTACACCTTC. It is translated as CASSPGGAMGYTF. The rearrangement uses TRBV6-5 and TRBJ1-2; D possibly corresponds to TRBD1 (6 bases). The V and J ends lost 6 bases and 8 bases respectively, with 16 bases between them. Germline V lookup: CDR1 MNHEY, CDR2 SVGAGI. This CDR3 comprises 13 residues.

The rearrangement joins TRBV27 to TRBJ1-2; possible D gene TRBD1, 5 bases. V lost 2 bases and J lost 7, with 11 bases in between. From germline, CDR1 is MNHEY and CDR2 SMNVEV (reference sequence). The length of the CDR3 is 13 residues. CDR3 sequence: CASSLLGRGGYTF. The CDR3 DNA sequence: TGTGCCAGCAGTTTACTAGGTAGGGGTGGCTACACCTTC.

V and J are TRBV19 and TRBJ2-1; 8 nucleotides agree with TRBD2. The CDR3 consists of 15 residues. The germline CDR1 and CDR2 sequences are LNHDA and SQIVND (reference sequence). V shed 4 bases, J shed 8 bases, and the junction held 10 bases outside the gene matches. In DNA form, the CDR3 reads TGTGCCAGTAGTACCCCGAGCGGGAGTCGACATGAGCAGTTCTTC. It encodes CASSTPSGSRHEQFF.

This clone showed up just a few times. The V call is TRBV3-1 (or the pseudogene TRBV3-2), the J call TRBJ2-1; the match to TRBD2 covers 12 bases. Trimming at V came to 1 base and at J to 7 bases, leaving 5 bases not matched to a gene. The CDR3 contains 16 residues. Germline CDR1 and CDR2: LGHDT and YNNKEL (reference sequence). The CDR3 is CASSQGPSGRGNEQFF. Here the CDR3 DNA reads TGTGCCAGCAGCCAAGGGCCTAGCGGGAGGGGGAATGAGCAGTTCTTC.

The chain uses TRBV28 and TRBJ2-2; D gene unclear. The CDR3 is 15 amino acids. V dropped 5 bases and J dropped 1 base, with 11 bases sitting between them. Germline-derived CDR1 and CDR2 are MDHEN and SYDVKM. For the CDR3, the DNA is TGTGCCAGCAGTCCCCCGGCAGGGAACACCGGGGAGCTGTTTTTT. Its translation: CASSPPAGNTGELFF. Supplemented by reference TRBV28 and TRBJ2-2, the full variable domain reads DVKVTQSSRYLVKRTGEKVFLECVQDMDHENMFWYRQDPGLGLRLIYFSYDVKMKEKGDIPEGYSVSREKKERFSLILESASTNQTSMYLCASSPPAGNTGELFFGEGSRLTVL.

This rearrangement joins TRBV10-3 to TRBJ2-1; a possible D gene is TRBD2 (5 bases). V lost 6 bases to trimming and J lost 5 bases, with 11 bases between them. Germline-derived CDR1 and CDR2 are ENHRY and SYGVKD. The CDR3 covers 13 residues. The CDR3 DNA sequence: TGTGCCATCAGCGCTGTGAGGGACAATGAGCAGTTCTTC. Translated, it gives CAISAVRDNEQFF.

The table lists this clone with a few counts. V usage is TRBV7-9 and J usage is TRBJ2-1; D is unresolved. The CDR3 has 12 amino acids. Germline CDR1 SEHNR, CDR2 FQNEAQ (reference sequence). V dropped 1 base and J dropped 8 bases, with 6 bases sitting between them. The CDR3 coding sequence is TGTGCCAGCAGCTTAGGTGACTATGAGCAGTTCTTC. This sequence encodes CASSLGDYEQFF.

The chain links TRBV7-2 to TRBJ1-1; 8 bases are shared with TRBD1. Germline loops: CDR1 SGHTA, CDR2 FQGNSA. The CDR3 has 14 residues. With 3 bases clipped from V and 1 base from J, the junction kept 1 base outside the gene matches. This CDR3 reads CASSFGTGNTEAFF. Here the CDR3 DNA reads TGTGCCAGCAGCTTCGGGACAGGGAACACTGAAGCTTTCTTT.

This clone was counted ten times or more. The CDR3, as DNA: TGTGCCAGTAGCGGGCGGCGAGCGGGAAAAGGCAATGAGCAGTTCTTC. As protein: CASSGRRAGKGNEQFF. The chain couples TRBV19 to TRBJ2-1, with 7 nucleotides matching TRBD2. The CDR3 covers 16 residues. The ends lost 6 bases at V and 6 bases at J; junction bases unmatched: 14. Germline CDR1 LNHDA, CDR2 SQIVND (reference sequence).

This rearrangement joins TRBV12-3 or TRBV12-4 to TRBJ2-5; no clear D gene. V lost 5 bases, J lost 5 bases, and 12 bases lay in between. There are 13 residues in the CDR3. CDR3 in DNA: TGTGCCAGCAGTCTCCAGGTACAGGAGACCCAGTACTTC. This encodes CASSLQVQETQYF.

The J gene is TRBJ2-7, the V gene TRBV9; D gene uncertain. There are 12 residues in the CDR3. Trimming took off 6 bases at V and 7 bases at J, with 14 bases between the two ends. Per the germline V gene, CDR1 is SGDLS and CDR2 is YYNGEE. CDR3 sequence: CASNPVYREQYF. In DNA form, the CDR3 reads TGTGCCAGCAATCCGGTATATCGGGAGCAGTACTTC.

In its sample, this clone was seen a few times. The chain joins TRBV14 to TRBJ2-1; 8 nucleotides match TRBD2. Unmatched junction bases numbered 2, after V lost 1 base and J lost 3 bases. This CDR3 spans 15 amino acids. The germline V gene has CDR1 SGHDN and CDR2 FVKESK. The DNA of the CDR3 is TGTGCCAGCAGCCAAGGACTAGCGTTCTACAATGAGCAGTTCTTC. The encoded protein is CASSQGLAFYNEQFF.

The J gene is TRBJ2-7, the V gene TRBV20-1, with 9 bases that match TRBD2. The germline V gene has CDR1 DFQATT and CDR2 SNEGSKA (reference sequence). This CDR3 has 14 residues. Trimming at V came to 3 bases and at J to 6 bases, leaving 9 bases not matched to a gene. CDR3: CSASLAGNLGEQYF. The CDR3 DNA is TGCAGTGCTAGTCTAGCGGGAAACCTGGGCGAGCAGTACTTC.

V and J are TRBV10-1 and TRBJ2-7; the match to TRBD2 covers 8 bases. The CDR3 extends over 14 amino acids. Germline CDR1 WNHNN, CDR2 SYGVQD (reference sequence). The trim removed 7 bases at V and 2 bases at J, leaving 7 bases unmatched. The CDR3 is CASKLTGGTYEQYF. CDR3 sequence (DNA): TGCGCCAGCAAATTAACGGGAGGGACCTACGAGCAGTACTTC.

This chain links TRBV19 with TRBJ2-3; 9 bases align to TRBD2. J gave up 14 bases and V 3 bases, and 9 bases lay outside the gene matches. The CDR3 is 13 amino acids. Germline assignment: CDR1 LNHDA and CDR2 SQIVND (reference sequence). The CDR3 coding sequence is TGTGCCAGTAGTATGACTAGCGGCCTGCCGCTGTATTTT. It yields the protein CASSMTSGLPLYF.

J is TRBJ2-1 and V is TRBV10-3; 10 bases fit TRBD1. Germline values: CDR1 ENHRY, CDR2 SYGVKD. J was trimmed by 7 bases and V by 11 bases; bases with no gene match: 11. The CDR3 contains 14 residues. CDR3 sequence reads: CAAAPGQGGNEQFF. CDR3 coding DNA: TGTGCCGCAGCACCCGGACAGGGGGGAAATGAGCAGTTCTTC.

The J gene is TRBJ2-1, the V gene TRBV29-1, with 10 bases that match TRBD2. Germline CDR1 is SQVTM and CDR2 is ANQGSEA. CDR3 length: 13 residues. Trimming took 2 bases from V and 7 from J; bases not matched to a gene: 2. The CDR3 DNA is TGCAGCGTTGAACTAGCGGGAGCAAATGAGCAGTTCTTC. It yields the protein CSVELAGANEQFF.

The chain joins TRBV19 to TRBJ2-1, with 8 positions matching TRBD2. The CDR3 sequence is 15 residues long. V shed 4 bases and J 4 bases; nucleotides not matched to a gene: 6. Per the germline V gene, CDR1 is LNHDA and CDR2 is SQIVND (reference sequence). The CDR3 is CASSRAGERYNEQFF. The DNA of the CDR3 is TGTGCCAGTAGTAGAGCGGGAGAACGGTACAATGAGCAGTTCTTC. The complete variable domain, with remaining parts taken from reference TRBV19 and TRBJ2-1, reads DGGITQSPKYLFRKEGQNVTLSCEQNLNHDAMYWYRQDPGQGLRLIYYSQIVNDFQKGDIAEGYSVSREKKESFPLTVTSAQKNPTAFYLCASSRAGERYNEQFFGPGTRLTVL.

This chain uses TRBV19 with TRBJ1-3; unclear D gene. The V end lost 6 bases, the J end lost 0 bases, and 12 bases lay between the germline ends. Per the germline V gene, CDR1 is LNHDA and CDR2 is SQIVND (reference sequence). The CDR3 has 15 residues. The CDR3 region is CASRAQTFSGNTIYF. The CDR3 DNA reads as TGTGCCAGTAGGGCTCAGACATTCTCTGGAAACACCATATATTTT.

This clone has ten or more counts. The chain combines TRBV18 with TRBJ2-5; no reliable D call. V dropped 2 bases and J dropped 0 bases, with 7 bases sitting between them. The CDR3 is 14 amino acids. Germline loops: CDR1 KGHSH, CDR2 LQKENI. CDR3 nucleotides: TGTGCCAGCTCACCAGGTCACAACCAAGAGACCCAGTACTTC. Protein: CASSPGHNQETQYF.

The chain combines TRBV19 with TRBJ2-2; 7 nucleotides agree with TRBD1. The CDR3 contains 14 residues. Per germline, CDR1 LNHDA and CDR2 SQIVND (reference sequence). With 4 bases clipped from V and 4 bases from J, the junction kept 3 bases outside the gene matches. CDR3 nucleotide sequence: TGTGCCAGTAGTACCCCAGGGGGCACCGGGGAGCTGTTTTTT. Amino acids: CASSTPGGTGELFF.

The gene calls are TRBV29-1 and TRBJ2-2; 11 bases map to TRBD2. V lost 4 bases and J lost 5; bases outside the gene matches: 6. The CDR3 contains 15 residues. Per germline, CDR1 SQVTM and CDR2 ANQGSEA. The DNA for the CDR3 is TGCAGCGTTGTACCACTAGCGGGAGTAACCGGGGAGCTGTTTTTT. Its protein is CSVVPLAGVTGELFF.

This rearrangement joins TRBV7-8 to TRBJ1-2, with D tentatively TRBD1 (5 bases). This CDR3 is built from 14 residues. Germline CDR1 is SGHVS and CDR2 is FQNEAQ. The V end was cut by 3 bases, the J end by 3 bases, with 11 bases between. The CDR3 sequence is CASSFAGVDYGYTF. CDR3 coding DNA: TGTGCCAGCAGCTTCGCGGGGGTCGACTATGGCTACACCTTC.

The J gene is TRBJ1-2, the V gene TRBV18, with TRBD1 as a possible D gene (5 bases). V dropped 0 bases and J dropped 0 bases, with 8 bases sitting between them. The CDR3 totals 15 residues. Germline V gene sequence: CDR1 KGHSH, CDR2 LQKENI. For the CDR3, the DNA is TGTGCCAGCTCACCACCGGGGGGAGCTAACTATGGCTACACCTTC. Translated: CASSPPGGANYGYTF.

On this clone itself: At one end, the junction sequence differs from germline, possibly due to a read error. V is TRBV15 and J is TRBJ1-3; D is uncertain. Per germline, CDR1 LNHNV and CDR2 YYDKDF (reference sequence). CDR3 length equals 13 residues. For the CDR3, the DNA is TGTGCCACCAGCAGAGATCATACAGCGGGCCGCTTTTTT. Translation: CATSRDHTAGRFF.

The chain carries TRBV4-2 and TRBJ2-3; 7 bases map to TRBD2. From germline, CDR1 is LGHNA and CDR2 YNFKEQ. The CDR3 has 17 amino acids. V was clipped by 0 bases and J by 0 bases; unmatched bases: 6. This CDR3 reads CASSQEHPAGSTDTQYF. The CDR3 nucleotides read TGTGCCAGCAGCCAAGAACACCCAGCGGGAAGCACAGATACGCAGTATTTT.

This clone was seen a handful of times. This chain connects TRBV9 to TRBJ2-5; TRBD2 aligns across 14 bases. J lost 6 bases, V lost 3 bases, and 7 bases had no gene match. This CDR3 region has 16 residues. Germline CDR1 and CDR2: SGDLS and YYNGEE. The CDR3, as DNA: TGTGCCAGCAGCGCAGGGACTAGCGGGAGAACCCAGACCCAGTACTTC. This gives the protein CASSAGTSGRTQTQYF.

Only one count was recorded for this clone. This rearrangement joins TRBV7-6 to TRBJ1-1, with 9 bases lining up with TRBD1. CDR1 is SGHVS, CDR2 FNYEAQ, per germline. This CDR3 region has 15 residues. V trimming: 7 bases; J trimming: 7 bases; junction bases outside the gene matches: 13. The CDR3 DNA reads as TGTGCCAGCACCAGTTACAGGGGGCGCGAGTTTGAAGCTTTCTTT. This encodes CASTSYRGREFEAFF.

CDR3 nucleotides: TGTGCCAGCCGTGTCGTGAGTTCCTATGGCTACACCTTC. The encoded protein is CASRVVSSYGYTF. The genes are TRBV28 and TRBJ1-2; D ambiguous. Trimming pared 8 bases from V and 4 bases from J, leaving 14 bases between. The CDR3 has 13 residues. CDR1 is MDHEN, CDR2 SYDVKM, per germline.

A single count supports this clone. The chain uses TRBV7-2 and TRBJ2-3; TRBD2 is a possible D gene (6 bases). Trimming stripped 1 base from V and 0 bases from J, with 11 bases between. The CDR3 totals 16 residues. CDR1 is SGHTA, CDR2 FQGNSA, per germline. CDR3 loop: CASSLGVGTSTDTQYF. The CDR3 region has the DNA TGTGCCAGCAGCTTAGGGGTTGGGACTAGCACAGATACGCAGTATTTT.